This entry lists 4 T cell receptor beta chains sequenced from one sample in a study of T cell clonotyping in hematopoietic cell transplantation. The table came from immunoSEQ multiplex PCR; TCRdb's copy has only in-frame clones and leaves some out. This table holds 17,000 or so clones, 60% to 85% found once. The sequencing input was peripheral blood mononuclear cells. These receptor sequences come from a woman aged 60 to 75 in good health. Some clones in this sample may be carry-over from other donors' samples.

V usage is TRBV6-6 and J usage is TRBJ1-6; no firm D call. Trimming cost V 7 bases and J 5 bases, with 9 bases left between them. CDR1 MNHNY and CDR2 SVGAGI come from the germline V gene (reference sequence). The CDR3 consists of 13 residues. DNA of the CDR3: TGTGCCAGCACCGACACCAATAATTCACCCCTCCACTTT. It yields the protein CASTDTNNSPLHF.

The chain uses TRBV7-9 and TRBJ1-1; weak D call: TRBD1 (6 bases). Germline values: CDR1 SEHNR, CDR2 FQNEAQ (reference sequence). This CDR3 has 12 amino acids. Deletions cut 7 bases from V and 6 bases from J, with 12 bases between. The CDR3 DNA reads as TGTGCCAGCACCAGAGGGGGGGCTGAAGCTTTCTTT. Translation: CASTRGGAEAFF.

This clone appeared a few times. V and J are TRBV7-9 and TRBJ2-2, with unresolved D. The V gene's germline CDR1 is SEHNR and CDR2 FQNEAQ (reference sequence). CDR3 size: 14 residues. V was shortened by 2 bases and J by 0 bases, with 4 bases between the two germline ends. The DNA of the CDR3 is TGTGCCAGCAGCTTAAACCCGAACACCGGGGAGCTGTTTTTT. It yields the protein CASSLNPNTGELFF.

This clone was recorded a few times. The chain has TRBV4-2 and TRBJ2-7; possibly TRBD1 for D (5 bases). The V end lost 3 bases, the J end lost 3 bases, and 6 bases lay between the germline ends. The CDR3 covers 12 residues. Germline CDR1 reads LGHNA; CDR2 reads YNFKEQ. The CDR3 loop is CASSHRDYEQYF. In DNA, the CDR3 is TGTGCCAGCAGCCACAGGGACTACGAGCAGTACTTC.